A single sample is the source of the 3 T cell receptor beta chains below, sequenced in a study of graft-versus-host responses after intestinal transplantation. Generated by immunoSEQ multiplex PCR, the TCRdb table keeps only in-frame clones and is missing some. The sample lists 78,000 or so clones; around 87% were seen once. Antigens for these TCRs are unknown. The input for sequencing was unstimulated CD8+ T cells sorted from spleen or lymph node cells, taken before transplant. These receptors all come from a human donor who was the organ donor for an intestinal transplant.

The CDR3 bases are TGTGCCAGCAGCTCGGACGCGTCCGGCGGACAGCTGTTTTTT. Translation gives CASSSDASGGQLFF. This chain joins TRBV7-8 and TRBJ2-2; D is unclear. CDR1 is SGHVS and CDR2 is FQNEAQ in the germline V gene. The CDR3 totals 14 residues. Trimming shortened V by 4 bases and J by 12 bases, and 18 bases separated the two germline ends.

The CDR3 here is CAISVGGLGETQYF. CDR3 nucleotides: TGTGCCATCAGTGTTGGTGGCCTCGGAGAGACCCAGTACTTC. The chain has TRBV10-3 and TRBJ2-5; unclear D gene. This CDR3 has 14 amino acids. V was cut by 4 bases and J by 4 bases, with 13 bases left in between. CDR1 is ENHRY and CDR2 is SYGVKD in the germline V gene.

The chain employs TRBV4-1 and TRBJ1-1; TRBD1 might be the D (5 bases). V shed 6 bases and J shed 0 bases, with 17 bases lying between them. From germline, CDR1 is MGHRA and CDR2 YSYEKL. The CDR3 runs 16 residues. CDR3 amino acids: CASRPRAGEVNTEAFF. Here the CDR3 DNA reads TGCGCCAGCAGGCCCCGGGCGGGGGAAGTGAACACTGAAGCTTTCTTT.